This T cell receptor (beta chain) is drawn from a study of T cells in Graves' hyperthyroidism and ophthalmopathy. General study results and limits: Peripheral blood also featured most of the thyroid clonotypes expanded above 0.001.

Germline loops: CDR1 SGHRS, CDR2 YFSETQ. This CDR3 spans 15 amino acids. Trimming left V 0 bases short and J 4 bases short, with 12 bases between. If no ophthalmopathy progression occurred within 18 months, Graves' hyperthyroidism was stable. These patients, aged 18 to 65, had recently diagnosed hyperthyroidism lasting under 2 months. Diagnostic assessment was based on clinical symptoms, serum thyroxine and TRAb, thyroid ultrasound and orbital computed tomography. Amplification of TCR beta CDR3 regions used RNA as the template. An initial round of RT-PCR targeting the TCR CDR3 relied on the HTBI primer set. TCRdb used MiXCR to reprocess the multiplex PCR reads, holding one entry per CDR3 protein. Of some 720,000 distinct CDR3 sequences in the sample, roughly 15% were seen once. This clonotype was picked up a small number of times. Its specificity is unknown.

The sample comprised blood. The chain uses TRBV5-1 and TRBJ2-3, with D possibly being TRBD2 (6 bases). The receptor comes from a man aged 18 to 35 with Graves' hyperthyroidism. This chain's CDR3 is CASSLETGEADTQYF. CDR3 in DNA: TGCGCCAGCAGCTTGGAGACGGGAGAAGCAGATACGCAGTATTTT.